Reported below is one T cell receptor beta chain. The data stem from a study of shared T cell receptors in the human thymus. Method: immunoSEQ multiplex PCR; TCRdb's copy keeps in-frame clones and lacks some. The sample has over 350,000 clones; 95% are singletons. Looked up from germline, CDR1 is MNHNS and CDR2 is SASEGT. With V trimmed by 6 bases and J by 2 bases, 2 bases remained unmatched. The CDR3 length is 13 residues. V and J are TRBV6-1 and TRBJ2-7; 9 bases are a match to TRBD1. This TCR was recovered from a human donor. The sample comprised thymocytes. CDR3 sequence: CASRGTGTYEQYF. The CDR3 DNA is TGTGCCAGCAGGGGGACAGGGACCTACGAGCAGTACTTC.